The sample holds many counts of the clone carrying this T cell receptor (beta chain). This sample stems from a study of identical twins. Each donor was a healthy Caucasian. V lost 5 bases to trimming and J lost 12 bases; unmatched junction nucleotides: 5. The CDR3 runs to 13 residues. TCRdb fed the 5' RACE reads into MiXCR, producing one record per CDR3 protein. The table lists some 560,000 distinct CDR3 sequences, around 9.6% of them singletons, with under 3% in the top ten. These data were also reused for a study on yellow fever vaccine responses in identical twins. That paper states: Each twin's T cell response to the vaccine was reported to look partly convergent and partly personalized.

This sequence was found in a woman under 30 in good health. The chain uses TRBV12-3 or TRBV12-4 and TRBJ2-1; TRBD2 matches at 12 bases. The sample comprised PBMCs. The CDR3 nucleotides read TGTGCCAGCAGTAGGACTAGCGGGACCTCGCAGTTCTTC. Its translation is CASSRTSGTSQFF.